The 31 T cell receptor beta chains listed next were all sequenced from one sample in a study of blood T cell repertoires in COVID-19. Repertoires were generated with immunoSEQ multiplex PCR, while TCRdb's copy carries only in-frame clones and drops some. The sample has roughly 43,000 clones; approximately 85% are singletons. Sequencing was carried out using peripheral blood. The receptor set was obtained from a human donor in a cohort sampled during active COVID-19. The donor label of this sample is uncertain.

The chain couples TRBV7-8 to TRBJ2-3; D not certain. The V end was cut by 6 bases, the J end by 3 bases, with 10 bases between. CDR3 length equals 13 residues. Per germline, CDR1 SGHVS and CDR2 FQNEAQ. In DNA form, the CDR3 reads TGTGCCAGCAGTTATCGAGATACAGATACGCAGTATTTT. This encodes CASSYRDTDTQYF. The full variable domain, with the rest looked up from reference TRBV7-8 and TRBJ2-3, is GAGVSQSPRYKVAKRGQDVALRCDPISGHVSLFWYQQALGQGPEFLTYFQNEAQLDKSGLPSDRFFAERPEGSVSTLKIQRTQQEDSAVYLCASSYRDTDTQYFGPGTRLTVL.

The V and J genes are TRBV5-1 and TRBJ2-7; TRBD2 matches at 16 bases. In germline, CDR1 is SGHRS, CDR2 YFSETQ. The ends lost 2 bases at V and 6 bases at J; junction bases unmatched: 8. The length of the CDR3 is 17 residues. In nucleotides, the CDR3 is TGCGCCAGCAGCTTCTCCGGGACTAGCGGGGGGGGCTCCGAGCAGTACTTC. It codes for CASSFSGTSGGGSEQYF.

The J gene is TRBJ2-7, the V gene TRBV6-5; TRBD2 matches 9 bases. The length of the CDR3 is 15 residues. V lost 7 bases to trimming and J lost 0 bases; unmatched junction nucleotides: 7. The germline V gene has CDR1 MNHEY and CDR2 SVGAGI. For the CDR3, the DNA is TGTGCCAGCAATCCCAGCGGGGGGACCTCCTACGAGCAGTACTTC. This sequence encodes CASNPSGGTSYEQYF.

The CDR3 sequence is CAIRGSGGSGETQYF. CDR3 bases: TGTGCCATCCGGGGTAGCGGGGGGTCCGGAGAGACCCAGTACTTC. The chain is built from TRBV10-3 and TRBJ2-5; 10 nucleotides agree with TRBD2. Per the germline V gene, CDR1 is ENHRY and CDR2 is SYGVKD. The V segment lost 8 bases and the J segment 4 bases; nucleotides outside the gene matches: 10. The CDR3 loop spans 15 amino acids.

The chain has TRBV6-6 and TRBJ2-1, with D possibly TRBD1 on 6 matching bases. The germline CDR1 and CDR2 sequences are MNHNY and SVGAGI (reference sequence). The CDR3 sequence is 15 residues long. The V gene lost 7 bases and the J gene lost 3 bases, with 16 bases spanning the gap. The DNA of the CDR3 is TGTGCCAGCATCCAGACAGGAGATCTCTACAATGAGCAGTTCTTC. Its translation: CASIQTGDLYNEQFF.

This clone was found once. The chain carries TRBV24-1 and TRBJ2-2; TRBD1 agrees at 9 bases. V was pared by 4 bases and J by 8 bases, with 13 bases of the junction left unmatched. CDR3 length equals 17 residues. CDR1 KGHDR and CDR2 SFDVKD come from the germline V gene. CDR3 in DNA: TGTGCCACCAGTGACCCGACCGGGACAGGGACGTTGGGGGAGCTGTTTTTT. As protein: CATSDPTGTGTLGELFF.

Here the CDR3 reads CASSLGRSSYEQYF. The CDR3, as DNA: TGTGCCAGCAGCTTAGGGCGGAGCTCCTACGAGCAGTACTTC. The chain couples TRBV7-9 to TRBJ2-7; D call uncertain. This CDR3 has 14 amino acids. V gave up 1 base and J gave up 0 bases, with 7 bases separating them. The germline V gene encodes CDR1 SEHNR and CDR2 FQNEAQ (reference sequence).

The genes are TRBV4-3 and TRBJ2-5, with TRBD1 identical over 10 bases. Germline assignment: CDR1 LGHNA and CDR2 YSLEER. V gave up 3 bases and J gave up 5 bases; unmatched junction bases: 12. The CDR3 is 17 residues long. CDR3 nucleotide sequence: TGCGCCAGCAGCCAGAACCCCGGGACAGGGGTCCTCGAGACCCAGTACTTC. Translated, it gives CASSQNPGTGVLETQYF.

The chain employs TRBV7-6 and TRBJ1-1; D is ambiguous. Germline assignment: CDR1 SGHVS and CDR2 FNYEAQ. The V and J ends lost 1 base and 5 bases respectively, with 14 bases between them. This CDR3 region has 15 residues. The CDR3 region is CASSLDTARTTEAFF. CDR3 sequence (DNA): TGTGCCAGCAGCTTAGACACAGCTCGTACGACTGAAGCTTTCTTT.

This chain links TRBV30 with TRBJ2-3, with TRBD1 as a possible D gene (6 bases). Germline-derived CDR1 and CDR2 are GTSNPN and SVGIG (reference sequence). This CDR3 spans 15 amino acids. Trimming removed 1 base at V and 5 bases at J, with 16 bases between. CDR3 coding DNA: TGTGCCTGGAGTGCCCTAACAGGGACCGGAGATACGCAGTATTTT. Its translation is CAWSALTGTGDTQYF.

This clone was found a few times. V and J are TRBV5-1 and TRBJ2-1; the match to TRBD1 covers 7 bases. The ends lost 4 bases at V and 4 bases at J; junction bases unmatched: 8. CDR3 length: 15 amino acids. Germline CDR1 and CDR2: SGHRS and YFSETQ. The CDR3 spells CASSPGQYLYNEQFF. The CDR3 region has the DNA TGCGCCAGCAGCCCGGGACAGTACTTGTACAATGAGCAGTTCTTC.

The chain uses TRBV27 and TRBJ2-7; D ambiguous. Per the germline V gene, CDR1 is MNHEY and CDR2 is SMNVEV (reference sequence). Trimming took off 3 bases at V and 1 base at J, with 16 bases between the two ends. The CDR3 totals 16 residues. This CDR3 is CASSFAVGTISYEQYF. DNA for the CDR3: TGTGCCAGCAGTTTTGCGGTAGGAACTATATCCTACGAGCAGTACTTC.

This chain joins TRBV7-8 and TRBJ2-1, with TRBD1 matching 9 bases. This CDR3 has 14 residues. Germline V gene data show CDR1 as SGHVS and CDR2 as FQNEAQ. J was trimmed by 6 bases and V by 11 bases; bases with no gene match: 11. DNA for the CDR3: TGTGCCTTAGCGAGGGACAGGGCCCGCAATGAGCAGTTCTTC. It is translated as CALARDRARNEQFF.

V usage is TRBV4-2 and J usage is TRBJ2-7; TRBD2 agrees at 11 bases. The CDR3 extends over 15 amino acids. V dropped 4 bases and J dropped 1; count of bases not matched to a gene: 3. The germline V gene has CDR1 LGHNA and CDR2 YNFKEQ. CDR3 nucleotides: TGTGCCAGCAGCCGGGGACTAGCGGTATCCTACGAGCAGTACTTC. Translating gives CASSRGLAVSYEQYF.

The chain joins TRBV7-3 to TRBJ2-3, with D tentatively TRBD2 (7 bases). Trimming removed 2 bases at V and 1 base at J, with 19 bases between. The CDR3 runs 18 residues. CDR1 is SGHTA and CDR2 is FQGTGA in the germline V gene. The CDR3 DNA follows: TGTGCCAGCAGCTTAGGGCTTAGCGGCGGGGGCCGCACAGATACGCAGTATTTT. It yields the protein CASSLGLSGGGRTDTQYF.

This chain joins TRBV27 and TRBJ1-5; TRBD1 aligns across 10 bases. After removal of 6 bases from V and 1 base from J, the junction contained 6 bases not matched to a gene. CDR3 length: 16 amino acids. The germline V gene has CDR1 MNHEY and CDR2 SMNVEV (reference sequence). The CDR3, as DNA: TGTGCCAGCAGGACAGGGGGCTTTGGAAGCAATCAGCCCCAGCATTTT. This translates into CASRTGGFGSNQPQHF.

V and J are TRBV10-3 and TRBJ2-7; possible D gene TRBD2, 5 bases. Trimming stripped 0 bases from V and 4 bases from J, with 28 bases between. The CDR3 is made up of 20 amino acids. Germline CDR1 and CDR2: ENHRY and SYGVKD. The CDR3: CAISESRVWAPSNLGYEQYF. For the CDR3, the DNA is TGTGCCATCAGTGAGTCGAGAGTTTGGGCCCCTAGCAATTTAGGTTACGAGCAGTACTTC.

The chain recombines TRBV5-6 with TRBJ1-2; D perhaps matches TRBD1 (6 bases). Trimming stripped 4 bases from V and 4 bases from J, with 14 bases between. The CDR3 has 14 residues. Per germline, CDR1 SGHDT and CDR2 YYEEEE. CDR3 bases: TGTGCCAGCAGCCCACAGGGAAGAAGCTATGGCTACACCTTC. Amino acid sequence: CASSPQGRSYGYTF.

V and J are TRBV3-1 (or the pseudogene TRBV3-2) and TRBJ2-2, with D tentatively TRBD1 (6 bases). Germline V lookup: CDR1 LGHDT, CDR2 YNNKEL (reference sequence). This CDR3 contains 13 residues. V was shortened by 4 bases and J by 5 bases, with 8 bases between the two germline ends. The CDR3 protein is CASSPGHTGELFF. In DNA, the CDR3 is TGTGCCAGCAGCCCGGGACATACCGGGGAGCTGTTTTTT.

The chain uses TRBV18 and TRBJ1-1, with D maybe TRBD1 (5 bases). CDR3 size: 13 residues. CDR1 and CDR2 (germline): KGHSH, LQKENI. The V and J ends lost 6 bases and 5 bases respectively, with 13 bases between them. The CDR3, as DNA: TGTGCCAGCTCTGTAGGGGCGAGGACTGAAGCTTTCTTT. It specifies CASSVGARTEAFF.

This clone was found once. The chain joins TRBV5-5 to TRBJ1-4; D not resolved. The length of the CDR3 is 15 residues. Germline CDR1 reads SGHKS; CDR2 reads YYEKEE (reference sequence). V lost 4 bases to trimming and J lost 6 bases, with 16 bases between them. The CDR3 region has the DNA TGTGCCAGCAGCGCAACAACATGGGAGGATGAAAAACTGTTTTTT. As protein: CASSATTWEDEKLFF. The full variable domain, completed using reference TRBV5-5 and TRBJ1-4, is DAGVTQSPTHLIKTRGQQVTLRCSPISGHKSVSWYQQVLGQGPQFIFQYYEKEERGRGNFPDRFSARQFPNYSSELNVNALLLGDSALYLCASSATTWEDEKLFFGSGTQLSVL.

The genes are TRBV5-6 and TRBJ1-4; D might be TRBD1 (5 bases). From germline, CDR1 is SGHDT and CDR2 YYEEEE. The CDR3 loop spans 13 amino acids. V shed 6 bases and J shed 8 bases, with 14 bases lying between them. The CDR3 nucleotides read TGTGCCAGCAACCGGGACGGGAGGGAAAAACTGTTTTTT. It specifies CASNRDGREKLFF.

J is TRBJ2-5 and V is TRBV19, with a possible D match to TRBD2 (6 bases). Germline loops: CDR1 LNHDA, CDR2 SQIVND (reference sequence). CDR3 length: 17 amino acids. V lost 3 bases, J lost 1 base, and 18 bases lay in between. The CDR3 spells CASSMLLGAGPQETQYF. For the CDR3, the DNA is TGTGCCAGTAGTATGTTGCTGGGTGCGGGGCCCCAAGAGACCCAGTACTTC.

This chain uses TRBV19 with TRBJ1-1; 7 bases match TRBD1. V dropped 7 bases and J dropped 1; count of bases not matched to a gene: 9. The germline CDR1 and CDR2 sequences are LNHDA and SQIVND (reference sequence). The CDR3 spans 15 residues. CDR3: CASIRGKWGNTEAFF. The CDR3, as DNA: TGTGCCAGTATCAGGGGGAAGTGGGGGAACACTGAAGCTTTCTTT.

The chain joins TRBV28 to TRBJ2-5; weak D call: TRBD2 (6 bases). Trimming removed 4 bases from V and 4 bases from J, with 19 bases in between. CDR1 is MDHEN and CDR2 is SYDVKM in the germline V gene. This CDR3 comprises 16 residues. CDR3 amino acids: CASSSPRGRGVETQYF. The CDR3, as DNA: TGTGCCAGCAGTTCACCCCGAGGGCGGGGAGTAGAGACCCAGTACTTC.

There are a few counts of this clone. This chain links TRBV6-4 with TRBJ2-1; 10 bases line up with TRBD2. This CDR3 region has 16 residues. J lost 4 bases, V lost 3 bases, and 6 bases had no gene match. Germline assignment: CDR1 MRHNA and CDR2 SNTAGT. For the CDR3, the DNA is TGTGCCAGCAGTGAGGCTAGCGGGGGACCGTACAATGAGCAGTTCTTC. Amino acid sequence: CASSEASGGPYNEQFF.

The chain carries TRBV6-5 and TRBJ2-7; 7 bases align to TRBD2. V trimming: 0 bases; J trimming: 2 bases; junction bases outside the gene matches: 7. This CDR3 is 16 amino acids long. CDR1 is MNHEY and CDR2 is SVGAGI in the germline V gene. The CDR3 DNA reads as TGTGCCAGCAGTTACTCGCTCCTGGGGGGGGCCTACGAGCAGTACTTC. Residues: CASSYSLLGGAYEQYF.

V and J are TRBV7-3 and TRBJ2-1, with TRBD2 matching over 13 bases. Germline trimming cut 5 bases from V and 7 bases from J; bases unmatched to any gene: 8. Per germline, CDR1 SGHTA and CDR2 FQGTGA. CDR3 length: 16 residues. The CDR3 region has the DNA TGTGCCAGCAGCCCCTTACTAGCGGGGGGGCTTAATGAGCAGTTCTTC. It translates to CASSPLLAGGLNEQFF.

The genes are TRBV3-1 (or the pseudogene TRBV3-2) and TRBJ2-1; TRBD2 aligns across 8 bases. The germline gives CDR1 LGHDT, CDR2 YNNKEL (reference sequence). The trim removed 0 bases at V and 6 bases at J, leaving 1 base unmatched. CDR3 size: 14 residues. The chain's CDR3 is CASSQDAGGNEQFF. In DNA, the CDR3 is TGTGCCAGCAGCCAAGATGCGGGGGGCAATGAGCAGTTCTTC.

This chain links TRBV25-1 with TRBJ1-2; the match to TRBD1 covers 9 bases. Losses at the gene ends were 5 bases for V and 4 bases for J; bases not matched to a gene: 17. Germline values: CDR1 MGHDK, CDR2 SYGVNS. CDR3 length equals 18 residues. CDR3 amino acids: CASSHSPGQGEMGYGYTF. The CDR3 region has the DNA TGTGCCAGCAGTCACTCCCCGGGACAGGGTGAGATGGGCTATGGCTACACCTTC.

The chain uses TRBV29-1 and TRBJ2-3; the match to TRBD2 covers 10 bases. The CDR3 totals 14 residues. The J segment lost 3 bases and the V segment lost 5 bases, leaving 5 bases of the junction unmatched. CDR1 is SQVTM, CDR2 ANQGSEA, per germline. For the CDR3, the DNA is TGCAGCGTTTCAAGGACTAGCGGAACAGATACGCAGTATTTT. Its protein product is CSVSRTSGTDTQYF.